The 29 T cell receptor beta chains in this list originate from one sample, sequenced in a study of OX40 agonist ivuxolimab in advanced cancers. Profiling relied on immunoSEQ multiplex PCR, and the TCRdb table lists in-frame clones only, not all of them. The data show approximately 91,000 clones, with roughly 84% seen just once and 0.31% held by the top ten. The sequencing used CD4+ or CD8+ T cells sorted from blood, collected in a trial of the OX40 agonist ivuxolimab. These receptors all come from an adult with an advanced solid tumor such as melanoma, head and neck, liver or kidney cancer.

The rearrangement uses TRBV9 and TRBJ2-4, with TRBD2 matching over 13 bases. Germline trimming cut 3 bases from V and 0 bases from J; bases unmatched to any gene: 3. This CDR3 has 17 amino acids. Germline values: CDR1 SGDLS, CDR2 YYNGEE. This CDR3 is CASSGLAGGLAKNIQYF. In nucleotides, the CDR3 is TGTGCCAGCAGCGGACTAGCGGGGGGACTAGCCAAAAACATTCAGTACTTC.

The chain employs TRBV2 and TRBJ2-2; 7 bases line up with TRBD2. The CDR3 runs 15 residues. V lost 4 bases and J lost 4; bases outside the gene matches: 6. The germline V gene encodes CDR1 SNHLY and CDR2 FYNNEI. The CDR3 is CASSAGGTSTGELFF. The CDR3 DNA sequence: TGTGCCAGCAGTGCCGGGGGGACGAGCACCGGGGAGCTGTTTTTT.

V usage is TRBV2 and J usage is TRBJ1-1, with TRBD1 as a possible D gene (5 bases). CDR1 and CDR2 from the germline V gene are SNHLY and FYNNEI. The CDR3 runs 13 residues. Deletions cut 3 bases from V and 11 bases from J, with 16 bases between. For the CDR3, the DNA is TGTGCCAGCAGTGACCCCTTCGCGGAGGGGGCTTTCTTT. Translation: CASSDPFAEGAFF.

The sample holds one count of this clone. The chain joins TRBV7-2 to TRBJ2-5, with D maybe TRBD2 (5 bases). V was shortened by 4 bases and J by 2 bases, with 11 bases between the two germline ends. The CDR3 extends over 14 amino acids. Germline loops: CDR1 SGHTA, CDR2 FQGNSA. The CDR3 spells CASSSRTGQETQYF. CDR3 in DNA: TGTGCCAGCAGCTCCCGGACGGGACAAGAGACCCAGTACTTC.

The rearrangement joins TRBV11-1 to TRBJ2-7; possible D gene TRBD1, 5 bases. V was shortened by 0 bases and J by 2 bases, with 17 bases between the two germline ends. In germline, CDR1 is SGHAT, CDR2 FQDESV (reference sequence). CDR3 size: 17 residues. The CDR3 loop is CASSLAGGSTGTYEQYF. For the CDR3, the DNA is TGTGCCAGCAGCTTAGCGGGTGGATCCACAGGTACCTACGAGCAGTACTTC.

The J gene is TRBJ2-7, the V gene TRBV23-1, with D perhaps given as TRBD1 or TRBD2 (5 bases each). TRBV23-1 is recorded as an ORF, its role being uncertain. The CDR3 spans 15 residues. V lost 2 bases and J lost 4, with 15 bases in between. The CDR3 reads CASSQRTQRGYEQYF. DNA for the CDR3: TGCGCCAGCAGTCAAAGGACTCAGAGGGGTTACGAGCAGTACTTC.

CDR3 protein: CARLDRGTDTQYF. CDR3 coding DNA: TGTGCTCGGCTCGACCGGGGCACAGATACGCAGTATTTT. V is TRBV30 and J is TRBJ2-3; D unresolved. CDR1 GTSNPN and CDR2 SVGIG come from the germline V gene (reference sequence). The CDR3 is 13 amino acids.

The chain joins TRBV18 to TRBJ2-7, with 8 bases that match TRBD1. The V segment lost 4 bases and the J segment 2 bases; nucleotides outside the gene matches: 7. There are 15 residues in the CDR3. Germline lookup yields CDR1 KGHSH and CDR2 LQKENI. CDR3 in DNA: TGTGCCAGCTCACATTCCAGGGGGCGAACCTACGAGCAGTACTTC. The encoded protein is CASSHSRGRTYEQYF.

This CDR3 reads CASSFGGSTTGELFF. Written as DNA, the CDR3 is TGCGCCAGCAGCTTTGGCGGTTCCACGACCGGGGAGCTGTTTTTT. The chain couples TRBV5-1 to TRBJ2-2; no definite D call. V dropped 2 bases and J dropped 5 bases, with 13 bases sitting between them. Germline CDR1 is SGHRS and CDR2 is YFSETQ. The CDR3 has 15 residues.

The chain couples TRBV19 to TRBJ2-3, with D possibly TRBD2 on 6 matching bases. The CDR3 is made up of 16 amino acids. Germline-derived CDR1 and CDR2 are LNHDA and SQIVND (reference sequence). V was clipped by 1 base and J by 3 bases, with 14 bases between them. The DNA of the CDR3 is TGTGCCAGTAGTATAGGCGGGGCTAGCGCTACAGATACGCAGTATTTT. Translated, it gives CASSIGGASATDTQYF.

The J gene is TRBJ1-6, the V gene TRBV19; 9 nucleotides align to TRBD1. The CDR3 extends over 15 amino acids. V shed 6 bases, J shed 9 bases, and the junction held 9 bases outside the gene matches. Germline V gene lookup returns CDR1 LNHDA and CDR2 SQIVND (reference sequence). CDR3 loop: CASRRTEQGASPLHF. In nucleotides, the CDR3 is TGTGCCAGTAGACGAACCGAACAGGGGGCTTCACCCCTCCACTTT.

V gene TRBV15 combines with J gene TRBJ2-5, with D possibly TRBD2 on 7 matching bases. CDR1 LNHNV and CDR2 YYDKDF come from the germline V gene (reference sequence). Trimming left V 5 bases short and J 5 bases short, with 15 bases between. The length of the CDR3 is 14 residues. In DNA, the CDR3 is TGTGCCACCAGCGGAGGGGGGGGCTGGGAGACCCAGTACTTC. Protein sequence: CATSGGGGWETQYF. The whole variable domain, filled in from reference TRBV15 and TRBJ2-5, reads DAMVIQNPRYQVTQFGKPVTLSCSQTLNHNVMYWYQQKSSQAPKLLFHYYDKDFNNEADTPDNFQSRRPNTSFCFLDIRSPGLGDTAMYLCATSGGGGWETQYFGPGTRLLVL.

This clone was seen more than once but under ten times. V and J are TRBV30 and TRBJ2-7; D is unclear. V was clipped by 4 bases and J by 0 bases, with 10 bases between them. CDR1 and CDR2 (germline): GTSNPN, SVGIG (reference sequence). CDR3 length: 13 amino acids. CDR3 sequence: CAWTVLSSYEQYF. For the CDR3, the DNA is TGTGCCTGGACGGTACTTAGCTCCTACGAGCAGTACTTC.

This chain joins TRBV6-1 and TRBJ1-3; D perhaps matches TRBD1 (6 bases). V was clipped by 6 bases and J by 0 bases, with 12 bases between them. CDR3 length: 15 amino acids. From germline, CDR1 is MNHNS and CDR2 SASEGT. In nucleotides, the CDR3 is TGTGCCAGCAGCCTACAGGGACTCTCTGGAAACACCATATATTTT. Encoded protein: CASSLQGLSGNTIYF.

This clone was seen a single time. This chain links TRBV19 with TRBJ1-2, with D hard to call. V lost 10 bases, J lost 4 bases, and 16 bases lay in between. The germline gives CDR1 LNHDA, CDR2 SQIVND (reference sequence). CDR3 length: 13 residues. The CDR3 DNA follows: TGTGCCACCTCCAAGGGCGCCGGCTATGGCTACACCTTC. It specifies CATSKGAGYGYTF. Full variable domain (remainder filled in from reference TRBV19 and TRBJ1-2): DGGITQSPKYLFRKEGQNVTLSCEQNLNHDAMYWYRQDPGQGLRLIYYSQIVNDFQKGDIAEGYSVSREKKESFPLTVTSAQKNPTAFYLCATSKGAGYGYTFGSGTRLTVV.

On this clone: Other nucleotide sequences in the sample specify the same CDR3. CDR3 DNA: TGCGCCAGCAGCTTGGGGCTGCTGAACACTGAAGCTTTCTTT. Encoded protein: CASSLGLLNTEAFF. The gene calls are TRBV5-1 and TRBJ1-1, with unresolved D. The CDR3 is 14 amino acids. V was pared by 0 bases and J by 0 bases, with 6 bases between. Germline V lookup: CDR1 SGHRS, CDR2 YFSETQ.

The chain employs TRBV10-3 and TRBJ2-3; 7 bases align to TRBD2. J lost 0 bases, V lost 5 bases, and 2 bases had no gene match. Germline V CDR1 and CDR2: ENHRY, SYGVKD. CDR3 length: 14 residues. CDR3 coding DNA: TGTGCCATCAGTAGCGGGACTAGCACAGATACGCAGTATTTT. Translating it yields CAISSGTSTDTQYF.

The chain is built from TRBV7-9 and TRBJ2-2; 8 bases fit TRBD2. The V gene's germline CDR1 is SEHNR and CDR2 FQNEAQ (reference sequence). The CDR3 is made up of 16 amino acids. J lost 0 bases, V lost 5 bases, and 5 bases had no gene match. The CDR3 DNA sequence: TGTGCCAGCAGCAACCGGGGGGGGTCGAACACCGGGGAGCTGTTTTTT. It specifies CASSNRGGSNTGELFF.

The J gene is TRBJ1-2, the V gene TRBV5-4; D remains unclear. Germline V gives CDR1 SGHNT, CDR2 YYREEE (reference sequence). V was pared by 0 bases and J by 2 bases, with 8 bases between. This CDR3 has 14 residues. The CDR3 nucleotides are TGTGCCAGCAGCTTGGTGTCGGTCAACTATGGCTACACCTTC. Translated, it gives CASSLVSVNYGYTF.

The genes are TRBV6-5 and TRBJ1-1, with D possibly being TRBD1 (5 bases). Trimming took 1 base from V and 4 from J, leaving 7 bases between them. Germline CDR1 and CDR2: MNHEY and SVGAGI. The CDR3 consists of 13 residues. The CDR3 loop is CASSYYGGTEAFF. In DNA form, the CDR3 reads TGTGCCAGCAGTTACTATGGGGGCACTGAAGCTTTCTTT.

This clone was seen a handful of times. This sequence joins TRBV30 and TRBJ1-1; the match to TRBD1 covers 12 bases. From germline, CDR1 is GTSNPN and CDR2 SVGIG (reference sequence). V shed 0 bases, J shed 8 bases, and the junction held 4 bases outside the gene matches. The CDR3 has 14 amino acids. The CDR3 nucleotides are TGTGCCTGGAGTGTCGGGACAGGGGGCGGAGAAGCTTTCTTT. The encoded protein is CAWSVGTGGGEAFF. Full variable domain (rest looked up from reference TRBV30 and TRBJ1-1): SQTIHQWPATLVQPVGSPLSLECTVEGTSNPNLYWYRQAAGRGLQLLFYSVGIGQISSEVPQNLSASRPQDRQFILSSKKLLLSDSGFYLCAWSVGTGGGEAFFGQGTRLTVV.

CDR3 protein: CASSQDPGRPGANVLTF. The DNA of the CDR3 is TGTGCCAGCAGCCAAGATCCGGGGAGGCCTGGGGCCAACGTCCTGACTTTC. The genes are TRBV4-2 and TRBJ2-6; possibly TRBD2 for D (6 bases). The CDR3 covers 17 residues. The germline V gene encodes CDR1 LGHNA and CDR2 YNFKEQ. Trimming took off 0 bases at V and 2 bases at J, with 11 bases between the two ends.

V and J are TRBV19 and TRBJ1-2, with 8 bases that match TRBD1. The CDR3 consists of 15 residues. Germline CDR1 reads LNHDA; CDR2 reads SQIVND (reference sequence). Trimming at V came to 5 bases and at J to 3 bases, leaving 8 bases not matched to a gene. The CDR3 DNA follows: TGTGCCAGTAGTCCGGGGACAGGCCGATACTATGGCTACACCTTC. Amino acids: CASSPGTGRYYGYTF. The full variable domain, with the rest looked up from reference TRBV19 and TRBJ1-2, is DGGITQSPKYLFRKEGQNVTLSCEQNLNHDAMYWYRQDPGQGLRLIYYSQIVNDFQKGDIAEGYSVSREKKESFPLTVTSAQKNPTAFYLCASSPGTGRYYGYTFGSGTRLTVV.

The chain uses TRBV19 and TRBJ1-6; 10 bases line up with TRBD1. The germline V gene has CDR1 LNHDA and CDR2 SQIVND (reference sequence). This CDR3 has 16 amino acids. J lost 11 bases, V lost 3 bases, and 10 bases had no gene match. The CDR3 sequence is CASSIVSGTGATPLHF. The CDR3 coding sequence is TGTGCCAGTAGTATCGTTAGCGGGACAGGGGCCACACCCCTCCACTTT.

The J gene is TRBJ1-5, the V gene TRBV19, with TRBD1 matching over 10 bases. Germline values: CDR1 LNHDA, CDR2 SQIVND (reference sequence). CDR3 size: 16 residues. V gave up 7 bases and J gave up 5 bases; unmatched junction bases: 11. CDR3 region: CASKKKSGTGDQPQHF. The DNA of the CDR3 is TGTGCCAGTAAAAAAAAGTCCGGGACAGGGGATCAGCCCCAGCATTTT.

This rearrangement joins TRBV19 to TRBJ1-6, with a possible D match to TRBD1 (5 bases). The germline CDR1 and CDR2 sequences are LNHDA and SQIVND (reference sequence). The CDR3 runs 15 residues. The V and J ends lost 6 bases and 6 bases respectively, with 15 bases between them. CDR3 sequence (DNA): TGTGCCAGTAGCACCCCCGGGGCCATTAATTCACCCCTCCACTTT. It codes for CASSTPGAINSPLHF.

The chain uses TRBV7-3 and TRBJ2-5; 8 bases line up with TRBD2. Germline trimming cut 5 bases from V and 10 bases from J; bases unmatched to any gene: 12. Germline V CDR1 and CDR2: SGHTA, FQGTGA. This CDR3 contains 14 residues. The CDR3 spells CASSLSGDLGIQYF. CDR3 nucleotides: TGTGCCAGCAGCCTTAGCGGGGACCTGGGTATCCAGTACTTC.

The V and J genes are TRBV18 and TRBJ1-6; 11 bases map to TRBD1. CDR1 is KGHSH and CDR2 is LQKENI in the germline V gene. The junction had 2 bases not matched to a gene; V was cut back by 3 bases and J by 10 bases. This CDR3 region has 14 residues. The CDR3 DNA is TGTGCCAGCTCACCGGGACAGGGGGGATCACCCCTCCACTTT. This gives the protein CASSPGQGGSPLHF.

This chain joins TRBV27 and TRBJ1-5; D perhaps matches TRBD1 (6 bases). This CDR3 comprises 15 residues. V was pared by 2 bases and J by 2 bases, with 10 bases between. CDR1 and CDR2 (germline): MNHEY, SMNVEV (reference sequence). CDR3 bases: TGTGCCAGCAGTTTAAGCCGACAGGGCAATCAGCCCCAGCATTTT. Its translation is CASSLSRQGNQPQHF.